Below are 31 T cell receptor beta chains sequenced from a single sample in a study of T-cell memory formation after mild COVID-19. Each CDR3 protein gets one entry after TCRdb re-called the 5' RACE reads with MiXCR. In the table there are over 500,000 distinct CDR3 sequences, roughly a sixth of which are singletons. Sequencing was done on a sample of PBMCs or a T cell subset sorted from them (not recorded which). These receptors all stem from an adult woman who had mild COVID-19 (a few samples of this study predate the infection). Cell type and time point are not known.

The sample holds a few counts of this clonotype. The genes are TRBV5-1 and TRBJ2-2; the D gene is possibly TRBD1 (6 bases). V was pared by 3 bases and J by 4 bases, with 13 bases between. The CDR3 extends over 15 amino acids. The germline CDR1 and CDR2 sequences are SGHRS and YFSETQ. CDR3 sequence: CASSSDRPSTGELFF. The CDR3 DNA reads TGCGCCAGCAGCTCCGACAGGCCCAGCACCGGGGAGCTGTTTTTT.

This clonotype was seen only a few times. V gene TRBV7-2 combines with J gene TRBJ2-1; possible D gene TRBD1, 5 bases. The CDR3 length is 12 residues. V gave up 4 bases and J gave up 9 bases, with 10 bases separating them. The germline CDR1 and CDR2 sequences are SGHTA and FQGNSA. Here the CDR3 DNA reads TGTGCCAGCAGCTCGAACAGGCGTGAGCAGTTCTTC. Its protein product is CASSSNRREQFF. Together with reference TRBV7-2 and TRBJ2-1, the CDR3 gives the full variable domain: GAGVSQSPSNKVTEKGKDVELRCDPISGHTALYWYRQSLGQGLEFLIYFQGNSAPDKSGLPSDRFSAERTGGSVSTLTIQRTQQEDSAVYLCASSSNRREQFFGPGTRLTVL.

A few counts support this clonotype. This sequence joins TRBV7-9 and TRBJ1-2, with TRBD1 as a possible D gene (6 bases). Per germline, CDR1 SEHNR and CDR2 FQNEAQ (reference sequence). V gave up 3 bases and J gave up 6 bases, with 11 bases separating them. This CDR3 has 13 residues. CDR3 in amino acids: CASSLGGLDGYTF. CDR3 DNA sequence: TGTGCCAGCAGCTTGGGGGGCTTGGATGGCTACACCTTC. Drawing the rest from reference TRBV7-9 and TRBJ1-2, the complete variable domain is DTGVSQNPRHKITKRGQNVTFRCDPISEHNRLYWYRQTLGQGPEFLTYFQNEAQLEKSRLLSDRFSAERPKGSFSTLEIQRTEQGDSAMYLCASSLGGLDGYTFGSGTRLTVV.

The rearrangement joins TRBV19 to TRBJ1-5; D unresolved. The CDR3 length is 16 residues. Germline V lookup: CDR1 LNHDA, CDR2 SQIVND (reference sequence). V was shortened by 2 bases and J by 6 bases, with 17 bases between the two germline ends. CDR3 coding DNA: TGTGCCAGTAGTATAAGTTGGAGTAATTCTGGTCAGCCCCAGCATTTT. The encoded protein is CASSISWSNSGQPQHF.

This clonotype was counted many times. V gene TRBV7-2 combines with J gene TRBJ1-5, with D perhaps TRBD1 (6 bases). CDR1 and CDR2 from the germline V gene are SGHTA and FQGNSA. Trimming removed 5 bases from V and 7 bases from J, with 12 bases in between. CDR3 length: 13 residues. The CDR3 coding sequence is TGTGCCAGCAGCGCGAACAGGGCCCAGCCCCAGCATTTT. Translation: CASSANRAQPQHF. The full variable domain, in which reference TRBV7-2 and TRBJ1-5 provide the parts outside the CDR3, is GAGVSQSPSNKVTEKGKDVELRCDPISGHTALYWYRQSLGQGLEFLIYFQGNSAPDKSGLPSDRFSAERTGGSVSTLTIQRTQQEDSAVYLCASSANRAQPQHFGDGTRLSIL.

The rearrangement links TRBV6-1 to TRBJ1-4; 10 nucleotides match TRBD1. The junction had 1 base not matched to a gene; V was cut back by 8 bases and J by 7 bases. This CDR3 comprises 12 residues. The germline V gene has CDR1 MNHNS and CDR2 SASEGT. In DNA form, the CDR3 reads TGTGCCAGCCGACAGGGGGCTGAAAAACTGTTTTTT. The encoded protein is CASRQGAEKLFF.

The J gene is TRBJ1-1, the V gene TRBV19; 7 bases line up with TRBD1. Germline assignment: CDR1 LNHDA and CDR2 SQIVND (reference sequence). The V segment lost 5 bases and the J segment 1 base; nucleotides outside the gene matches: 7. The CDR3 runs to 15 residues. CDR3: CASSALDRANTEAFF. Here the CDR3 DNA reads TGTGCCAGTAGTGCCCTCGACAGGGCGAACACTGAAGCTTTCTTT.

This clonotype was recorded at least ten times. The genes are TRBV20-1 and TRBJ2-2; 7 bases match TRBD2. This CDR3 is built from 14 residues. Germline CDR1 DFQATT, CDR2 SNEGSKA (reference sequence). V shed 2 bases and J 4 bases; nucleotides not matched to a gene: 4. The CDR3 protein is CSARREDITGELFF. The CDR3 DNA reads TGCAGTGCTAGACGGGAGGACATCACCGGGGAGCTGTTTTTT.

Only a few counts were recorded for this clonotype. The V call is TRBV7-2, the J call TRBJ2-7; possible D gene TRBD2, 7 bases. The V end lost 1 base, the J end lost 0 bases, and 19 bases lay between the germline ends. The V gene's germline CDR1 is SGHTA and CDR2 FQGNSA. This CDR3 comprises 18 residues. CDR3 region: CASSLEARGGWTSYEQYF. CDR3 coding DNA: TGTGCCAGCAGCTTAGAGGCTCGCGGGGGCTGGACCTCCTACGAGCAGTACTTC. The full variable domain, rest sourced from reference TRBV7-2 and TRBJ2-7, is GAGVSQSPSNKVTEKGKDVELRCDPISGHTALYWYRQSLGQGLEFLIYFQGNSAPDKSGLPSDRFSAERTGGSVSTLTIQRTQQEDSAVYLCASSLEARGGWTSYEQYFGPGTRLTVT.

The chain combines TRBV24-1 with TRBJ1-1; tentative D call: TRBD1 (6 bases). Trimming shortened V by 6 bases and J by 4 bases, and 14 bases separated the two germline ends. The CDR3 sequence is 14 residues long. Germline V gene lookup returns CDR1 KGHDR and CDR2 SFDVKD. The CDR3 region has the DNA TGTGCCACCAGTACAGGGAGCGGTGGCACTGAAGCTTTCTTT. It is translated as CATSTGSGGTEAFF.

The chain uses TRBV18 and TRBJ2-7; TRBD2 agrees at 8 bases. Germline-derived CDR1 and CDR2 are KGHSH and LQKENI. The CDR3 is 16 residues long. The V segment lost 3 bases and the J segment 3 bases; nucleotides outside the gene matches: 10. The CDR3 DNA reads TGTGCCAGCTCACCGATAAGCGGGAGTGGGCGCTACGAGCAGTACTTC. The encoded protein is CASSPISGSGRYEQYF.

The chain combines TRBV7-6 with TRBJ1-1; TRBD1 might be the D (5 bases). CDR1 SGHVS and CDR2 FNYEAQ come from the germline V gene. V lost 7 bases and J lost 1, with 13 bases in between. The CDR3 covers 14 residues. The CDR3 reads CASTLGTGNTEAFF. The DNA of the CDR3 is TGTGCCAGCACCCTTGGAACAGGGAACACTGAAGCTTTCTTT. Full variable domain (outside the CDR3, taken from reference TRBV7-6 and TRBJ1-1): GAGVSQSPRYKVTKRGQDVALRCDPISGHVSLYWYRQALGQGPEFLTYFNYEAQQDKSGLPNDRFSAERPEGSISTLTIQRTEQRDSAMYRCASTLGTGNTEAFFGQGTRLTVV.

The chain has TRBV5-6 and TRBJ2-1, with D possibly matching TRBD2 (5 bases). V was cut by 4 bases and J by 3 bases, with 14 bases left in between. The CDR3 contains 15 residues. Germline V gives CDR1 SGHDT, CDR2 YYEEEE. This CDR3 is CASSKGRTYYNEQFF. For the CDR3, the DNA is TGTGCCAGCAGCAAGGGAAGGACTTACTACAATGAGCAGTTCTTC.

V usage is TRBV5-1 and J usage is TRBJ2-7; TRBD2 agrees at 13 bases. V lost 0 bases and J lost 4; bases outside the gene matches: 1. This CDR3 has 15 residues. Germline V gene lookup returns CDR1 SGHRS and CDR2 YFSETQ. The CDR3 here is CASSLELAGGYEQYF. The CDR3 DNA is TGCGCCAGCAGCTTGGAACTAGCGGGAGGGTACGAGCAGTACTTC.

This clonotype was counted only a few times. CDR3 DNA: TGTGCCAGCTCACCAGTCGGGACGAACACTGAAGCTTTCTTT. Its protein is CASSPVGTNTEAFF. The J gene is TRBJ1-1, the V gene TRBV18, with D possibly being TRBD1 (5 bases). Germline CDR1 reads KGHSH; CDR2 reads LQKENI. The ends were cut back, 2 bases at V and 1 base at J, with 8 bases in the middle. This CDR3 spans 14 amino acids.

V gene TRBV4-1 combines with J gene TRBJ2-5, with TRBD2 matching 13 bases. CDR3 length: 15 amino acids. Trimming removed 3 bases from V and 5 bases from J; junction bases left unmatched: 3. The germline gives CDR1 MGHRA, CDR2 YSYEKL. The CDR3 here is CASSHGTSGAETQYF. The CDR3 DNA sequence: TGCGCCAGCAGCCACGGGACTAGCGGGGCGGAGACCCAGTACTTC.

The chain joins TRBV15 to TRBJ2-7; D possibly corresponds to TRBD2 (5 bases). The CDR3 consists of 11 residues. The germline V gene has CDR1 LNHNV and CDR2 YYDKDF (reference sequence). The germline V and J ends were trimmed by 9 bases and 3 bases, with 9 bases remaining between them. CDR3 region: CATGEGYEQYF. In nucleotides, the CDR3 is TGTGCCACGGGAGAAGGCTACGAGCAGTACTTC.

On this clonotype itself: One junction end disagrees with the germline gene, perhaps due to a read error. The CDR3 is CASSYGQKHYF. The CDR3 DNA reads as TGTGCCAGCAGTTACGGGCAGAAGCATTACTTC. This chain links TRBV6-2 or TRBV6-3 with TRBJ2-7; unclear D gene. The germline CDR1 and CDR2 sequences are MNHEY and SVGEGT. The CDR3 is 11 residues long.

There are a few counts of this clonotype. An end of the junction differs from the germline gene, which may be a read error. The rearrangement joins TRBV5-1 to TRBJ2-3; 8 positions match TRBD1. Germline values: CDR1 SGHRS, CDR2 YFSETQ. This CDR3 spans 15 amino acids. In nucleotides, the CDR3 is TGCGCCAGCAACAAACAGGGGGACAACACAGATACGCAGTTTTTT. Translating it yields CASNKQGDNTDTQFF.

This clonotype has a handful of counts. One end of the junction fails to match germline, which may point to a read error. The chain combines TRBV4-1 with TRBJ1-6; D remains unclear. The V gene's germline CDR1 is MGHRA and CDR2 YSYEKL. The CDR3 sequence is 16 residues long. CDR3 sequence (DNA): TGCGCCAGCAGCCAAGAAGCTGGATCCTCTAATTCACCCCTCCACTTT. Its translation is CASSQEAGSSNSPLHF.

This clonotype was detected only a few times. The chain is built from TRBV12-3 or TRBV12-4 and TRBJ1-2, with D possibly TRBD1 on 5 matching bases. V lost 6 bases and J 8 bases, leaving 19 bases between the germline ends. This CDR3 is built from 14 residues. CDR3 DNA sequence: TGTGCCAGCAGCCCATCCGGATCCCCAGGGGGCTACACCTTC. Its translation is CASSPSGSPGGYTF.

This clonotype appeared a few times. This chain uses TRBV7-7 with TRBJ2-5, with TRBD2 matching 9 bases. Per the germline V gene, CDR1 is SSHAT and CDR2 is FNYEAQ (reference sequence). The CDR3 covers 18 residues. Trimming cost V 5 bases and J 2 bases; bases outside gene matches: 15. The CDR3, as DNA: TGTGCCAGCAGCCCAGAGGGTGGGCTAGCGGGGCCTCAAGAGACCCAGTACTTC. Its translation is CASSPEGGLAGPQETQYF.

Written as DNA, the CDR3 is TGTGCCAGCAGCTACAATGAAAACAATGAGCAGTTCTTC. Translated: CASSYNENNEQFF. The chain couples TRBV5-6 to TRBJ2-1; unclear D gene. Germline CDR1 SGHDT, CDR2 YYEEEE. The length of the CDR3 is 13 residues. V lost 3 bases to trimming and J lost 5 bases, with 9 bases between them. The full variable domain, completed using reference TRBV5-6 and TRBJ2-1, is DAGVTQSPTHLIKTRGQQVTLRCSPKSGHDTVSWYQQALGQGPQFIFQYYEEEERQRGNFPDRFSGHQFPNYSSELNVNALLLGDSALYLCASSYNENNEQFFGPGTRLTVL.

CDR3 amino acids: CSARGGLARTEAFF. CDR3 in DNA: TGCAGTGCTAGAGGAGGGCTGGCTAGAACTGAAGCTTTCTTT. The gene calls are TRBV20-1 and TRBJ1-1; D is undetermined. The V gene lost 1 base and the J gene lost 5 bases, with 14 bases spanning the gap. In germline, CDR1 is DFQATT, CDR2 SNEGSKA (reference sequence). The CDR3 totals 14 residues.

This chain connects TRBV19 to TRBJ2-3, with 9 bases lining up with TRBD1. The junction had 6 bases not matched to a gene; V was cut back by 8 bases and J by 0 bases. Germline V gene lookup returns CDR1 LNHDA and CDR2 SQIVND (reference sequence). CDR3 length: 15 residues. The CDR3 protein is CASRRQGGSTDTQYF. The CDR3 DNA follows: TGTGCCAGTCGACGACAGGGGGGAAGCACAGATACGCAGTATTTT. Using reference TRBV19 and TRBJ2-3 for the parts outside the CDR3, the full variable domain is DGGITQSPKYLFRKEGQNVTLSCEQNLNHDAMYWYRQDPGQGLRLIYYSQIVNDFQKGDIAEGYSVSREKKESFPLTVTSAQKNPTAFYLCASRRQGGSTDTQYFGPGTRLTVL.

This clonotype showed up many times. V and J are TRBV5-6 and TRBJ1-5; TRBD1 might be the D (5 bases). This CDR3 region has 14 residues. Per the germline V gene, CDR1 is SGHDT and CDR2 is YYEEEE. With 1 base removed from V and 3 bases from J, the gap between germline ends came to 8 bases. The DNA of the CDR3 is TGTGCCAGCAGCTTGCAGGGTATCAATCAGCCCCAGCATTTT. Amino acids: CASSLQGINQPQHF.

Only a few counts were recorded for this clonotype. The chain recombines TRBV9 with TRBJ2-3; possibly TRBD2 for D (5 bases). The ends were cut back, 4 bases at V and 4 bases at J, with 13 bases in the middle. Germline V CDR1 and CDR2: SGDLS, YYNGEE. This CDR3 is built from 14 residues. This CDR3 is CASSRASSPDTQYF. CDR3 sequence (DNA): TGTGCCAGCAGCCGAGCTAGCTCCCCAGATACGCAGTATTTT.

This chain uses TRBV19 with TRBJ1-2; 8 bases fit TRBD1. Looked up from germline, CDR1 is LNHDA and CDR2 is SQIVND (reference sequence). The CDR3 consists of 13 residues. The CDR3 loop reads CASQGQAHYGYTF. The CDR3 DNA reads TGTGCGAGTCAGGGACAGGCTCACTATGGCTACACCTTC.

The chain's CDR3 is CASSYYSIPGDGSGNQPQHF. The DNA for the CDR3 is TGTGCCAGCAGTTACTACTCGATACCGGGGGACGGGTCCGGCAATCAGCCCCAGCATTTT. The genes are TRBV6-2 or TRBV6-3 and TRBJ1-5; D is possibly TRBD1 (5 bases). Germline values: CDR1 MNHEY, CDR2 SVGEGT. V was shortened by 1 base and J by 2 bases, with 24 bases between the two germline ends. This CDR3 is built from 20 residues.

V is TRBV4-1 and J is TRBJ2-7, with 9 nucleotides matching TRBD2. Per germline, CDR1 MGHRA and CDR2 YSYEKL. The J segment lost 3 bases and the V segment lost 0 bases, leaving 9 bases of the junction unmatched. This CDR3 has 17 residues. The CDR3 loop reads CASSQEGSSGGHYEQYF. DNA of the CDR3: TGCGCCAGCAGCCAAGAGGGGAGTAGCGGGGGACACTACGAGCAGTACTTC.

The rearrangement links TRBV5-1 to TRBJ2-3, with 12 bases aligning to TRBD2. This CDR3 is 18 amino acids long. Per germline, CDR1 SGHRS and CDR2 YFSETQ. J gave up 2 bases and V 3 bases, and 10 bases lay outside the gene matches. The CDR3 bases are TGCGCCAGCAGCTCCGGACTAGCGGGGAACTCCTCCACAGATACGCAGTATTTT. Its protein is CASSSGLAGNSSTDTQYF.